This is a list of T cell receptor beta chains from one sample in a study of identical twins. TCRdb re-called the 5' RACE reads through MiXCR, storing one row per CDR3 protein. This table holds about 240,000 distinct CDR3 sequences, about 13% found once. Another study also made use of these data, one on yellow fever vaccine responses in identical twins.

The sequenced material came from memory (CD45RO+) T cells sorted from blood. The receptors shown here come from a woman between 18 and 29 years old in good health. CDR3s include the opening cysteine and the closing phenylalanine or tryptophan. A D gene is named only where the DNA matches it firmly. Part of the rows lack a size; the others show once, few, many or a class for expanded clones.

J	D	size	V	CDR3	DNA
TRBJ1-6	-	-	TRBV7-9	CASSPTAENNSPLHF	TGTGCCAGCAGCCCCACGGCAGAGAATAATTCACCCCTCCACTTT
TRBJ2-3	TRBD2	few	TRBV7-7	CASRTSGRRSTDTQYF	TGTGCTAGCAGGACTAGCGGGAGACGTAGCACAGATACGCAGTATTTT
TRBJ2-7	-	few	TRBV4-2	CASSQDLMGEQYF	TGTGCCAGCAGCCAAGATCTAATGGGCGAGCAGTACTTC
TRBJ1-2	-	few	TRBV21-1	CASSKGTAGIVTF	TGTGCCAGCAGCAAAGGCACGGCCGGGATCGTCACCTTC
TRBJ2-5	-	many	TRBV5-1	CASMTEGGTQYF	TGCGCCAGTATGACAGAAGGTGGGACCCAGTACTTC
TRBJ2-5	-	few	TRBV20-1	CSARAPPSQYF	TGCAGTGCTAGAGCACCCCCGTCCCAGTACTTC
TRBJ2-6	-	-	TRBV5-1	CASSLFRAGANVLTF	TGCGCCAGCAGCTTGTTCAGGGCTGGGGCCAACGTCCTGACTTTC
TRBJ1-2	-	few	TRBV20-1	CSAKPGQGGYTF	TGCAGTGCCAAGCCAGGTCAGGGTGGCTACACCTTC
TRBJ2-2	-	-	TRBV3-1	CASSQGRVNTGELFF	TGTGCCAGCAGCCAGGGCAGGGTGAACACCGGGGAGCTGTTTTTT
TRBJ2-7	TRBD2	many	TRBV4-3	CASSQVIGGSSYEQYF	TGCGCCAGCAGCCAAGTCATAGGCGGGAGCTCCTACGAGCAGTACTTC
TRBJ2-2	-	-	TRBV9	CLQGEDTGELFF	TGTCTCCAGGGGGAGGACACCGGGGAGCTGTTTTTT
TRBJ2-2	-	many	TRBV11-1	CASSLGSPRLPRTGELFF	TGTGCCAGCAGCTTAGGTTCCCCCAGACTACCTCGCACCGGGGAGCTGTTTTTT
TRBJ2-3	TRBD2	-	TRBV20-1	CSANGLASGHTDTQYF	TGCAGTGCCAATGGGTTGGCTAGCGGGCACACAGATACGCAGTATTTT
TRBJ2-6	TRBD2	few	TRBV6-1	CASSPAGGAGANVLTF	TGTGCCAGCTCTCCAGCGGGGGGGGCTGGGGCCAACGTCCTGACTTTC
TRBJ2-1	TRBD2	many	TRBV10-3	CAISERPRGSEQFF	TGTGCCATCAGTGAGCGCCCCCGCGGGAGTGAGCAGTTCTTC
TRBJ2-1	-	-	TRBV19	CASASKVGEQFF	TGTGCCAGTGCTTCGAAGGTGGGGGAGCAGTTCTTC
TRBJ2-7	-	many	TRBV14	CASSLQLYEQYF	TGTGCCAGCAGTCTCCAACTGTACGAGCAGTACTTC
TRBJ1-6	-	-	TRBV30	CAWSITANNSPLHF	TGTGCCTGGAGTATAACAGCAAATAATTCACCCCTCCACTTT
TRBJ2-7	TRBD1	many	TRBV20-1	CSARPTRGEQYF	TGCAGTGCTAGACCGACCAGGGGGGAGCAGTACTTC
TRBJ2-7	TRBD2	few	TRBV4-2	CASSQDSSGRASYEQYF	TGTGCCAGCAGCCAAGATTCTAGCGGGAGGGCCTCGTACGAGCAGTACTTC
TRBJ1-1	-	-	TRBV5-1	CASSRLLDTEAFF	TGCGCCAGCAGCCGGTTGCTAGACACTGAAGCTTTCTTT
TRBJ2-3	TRBD2	-	TRBV7-2	CASSLRSLAGKDTQYF	TGTGCCAGCAGCTTAAGAAGTCTAGCGGGGAAAGATACGCAGTATTTT
TRBJ1-1	TRBD1	few	TRBV9	CASSTTGQVWTEAFF	TGTGCCAGCAGCACTACGGGACAGGTGTGGACTGAAGCTTTCTTT
TRBJ2-6	-	-	TRBV28	CASSPLRGRGTGANVLTF	TGTGCCAGCAGTCCCTTAAGGGGCAGGGGAACTGGGGCCAACGTCCTGACTTTC
TRBJ1-5	TRBD1	-	TRBV5-6	CASSSGQGRLLDQPQHF	TGTGCCAGCAGCTCTGGACAGGGTCGCCTTTTGGATCAGCCCCAGCATTTT
TRBJ2-4	-	-	TRBV2	CASSESPVDIQYF	TGTGCCAGCAGTGAGTCCCCGGTGGACATTCAGTACTTC
TRBJ1-4	TRBD1	once	TRBV25-1	CASSDWDRGPEKLFF	TGTGCCAGCAGTGACTGGGACAGGGGGCCGGAAAAACTGTTTTTT
TRBJ2-3	-	many	TRBV5-1	CASSLRPTTDTQYF	TGCGCCAGCAGCTTACGGCCCACCACAGATACGCAGTATTTT
TRBJ2-7	-	many	TRBV12-3/TRBV12-4	CASSLQGRVYEQYF	TGTGCCAGCAGTTTACAGGGCAGGGTGTACGAGCAGTACTTC
TRBJ2-3	TRBD2	few	TRBV10-3	CAISRSGGQSDTQYF	TGTGCCATCAGTCGGAGCGGGGGCCAATCAGATACGCAGTATTTT
TRBJ2-7	-	many	TRBV9	CASSVAGSYEQYF	TGTGCCAGCAGCGTAGCCGGGAGCTACGAGCAGTACTTC
TRBJ2-1	-	few	TRBV20-1	CSASKRGEQFF	TGCAGTGCTAGTAAACGGGGTGAGCAGTTCTTC
TRBJ2-2	-	-	TRBV12-3/TRBV12-4	CASSPDLGLNTGELFF	TGTGCCAGCAGTCCGGACTTGGGATTGAACACCGGGGAGCTGTTTTTT
TRBJ2-1	-	-	TRBV3-1	CASSQDLRGEQFF	TGTGCCAGCAGCCAAGATCTGAGGGGAGAGCAGTTCTTC
TRBJ2-1	-	-	TRBV7-2	CASSPNNIVGTEQFF	TGTGCCAGCAGCCCCAACAATATCGTTGGGACTGAGCAGTTCTTC
TRBJ1-6	-	-	TRBV5-1	CASRPTGQHNSPLHF	TGCGCCAGCAGACCAACGGGACAACATAATTCACCCCTCCACTTT
TRBJ1-4	-	-	TRBV20-1	CSALGRGNEKLFF	TGCAGTGCTCTCGGCAGGGGTAATGAAAAACTGTTTTTT
TRBJ2-7	-	-	TRBV14	CASSQAGTVEQYF	TGTGCCAGCAGCCAAGCGGGGACGGTTGAGCAGTACTTC
TRBJ2-1	-	-	TRBV7-2	CASSFQSEVEQFF	TGTGCCAGCAGCTTCCAAAGCGAAGTTGAGCAGTTCTTC
TRBJ2-2	-	few	TRBV20-1	CSARANNGVGELFF	TGCAGTGCTAGGGCAAATAATGGGGTCGGGGAGCTGTTTTTT
TRBJ2-7	-	few	TRBV12-3/TRBV12-4	CASSFSRNEQYF	TGTGCCAGCAGTTTCAGCAGAAACGAGCAGTACTTC